This entry features one T cell receptor (beta chain) sequence. Authors' processing steps: Amplification of reference gene primers provided the estimated nucleated cell counts. Using immunoSEQ multiplex PCR, the repertoire was profiled, and TCRdb retains in-frame clones only, with some absent. V, J and clone size are those of that table, while D and trimming were read from the DNA. This table has approximately 83,000 clones, around four fifths appearing once. These data belong to a study of blood T cell repertoires in COVID-19. Study as a whole: Samples came from the United States, Italy and Spain, spanning acute and convalescent COVID-19. Nucleic acid was either cDNA or gDNA, and it came from T cells, B-cell-depleted T cells, or PBMCs.

V was shortened by 4 bases and J by 4 bases, with 8 bases between the two germline ends. This CDR3 spans 13 amino acids. The germline V gene has CDR1 SGHTA and CDR2 FQGNSA. The rearrangement uses TRBV7-2 and TRBJ1-5, with D possibly being TRBD1 (6 bases). This clonotype was sampled from a man aged 45 to 65 with acute or convalescent COVID-19. Sequenced sample: peripheral blood. The CDR3 sequence is CASSSGQNQPQHF. CDR3 DNA sequence: TGTGCCAGCAGCTCTGGACAGAATCAGCCCCAGCATTTT.